The present T cell receptor beta chain was sequenced within a study of blood T cell repertoires in COVID-19. Study-wide background: There were acute and convalescent COVID-19 samples, and they came from the United States, Italy and Spain. T cells, B-cell-depleted T cells, or PBMCs provided the cDNA or gDNA that served as material.

CDR1 and CDR2 from the germline V gene are SGHKS and YYEKEE (reference sequence). This CDR3 has 17 residues. The trim removed 6 bases at V and 9 bases at J, leaving 14 bases unmatched. In the original processing: Amplification from reference gene primers served as the basis for estimated nucleated cell counts. Clones were sequenced by immunoSEQ multiplex PCR, and TCRdb holds only the in-frame ones, with some missing. The V and J calls and the clone size are those of that table, but D and trimming were determined from the DNA. In the table there are 81,000 or so clones, around 92% of which are singletons.

The specimen sequenced was peripheral blood. The chain recombines TRBV5-5 with TRBJ1-6, with TRBD1 identical over 11 bases. This sequence was found in a woman aged 55 to 70 with active COVID-19. The CDR3 nucleotides are TGTGCCAGCAACTCCTACACCGGGACAGGGGGTTTTTCACCCCTCCACTTT. Translated: CASNSYTGTGGFSPLHF.